Each of the 16 T cell receptor beta chains below was sequenced from the same sample in a study of regulatory T cells in long-lasting Graves disease. The sample's time point: persistent/refractory GD, antithyroid drugs over 5 years with positive TRAb. Preparation of the TCR library used RNA extracted from PBMCs. Combining iRepertoire HTBI primers with Arm-PCR of CDR3 regions, the authors built TCR beta libraries. TCRdb re-called the multiplex PCR reads with MiXCR, one entry per CDR3 protein. The sample holds 350,000 to 450,000 distinct CDR3 sequences, 21% seen once. The specimen comprised peripheral blood mononuclear cells (PBMCs), sampled when the disease was refractory, from a patient treated with antithyroid drugs. These receptors all stem from a female donor with Graves disease.

The chain employs TRBV10-3 and TRBJ1-2, with D possibly matching TRBD1 (6 bases). Germline V gives CDR1 ENHRY, CDR2 SYGVKD. This CDR3 comprises 13 residues. Between the trimmed V and J ends, which lost 7 bases and 2 bases, there was a span of 11 bases. The CDR3, as DNA: TGTGCCATCAATGGACAGCCCAACTATGGCTACACCTTC. Translation gives CAINGQPNYGYTF.

In its sample, this clonotype was seen a few times. The chain employs TRBV13 and TRBJ1-1; no reliable D call. CDR1 and CDR2 from the germline V gene are PRHDT and FYEKMQ (reference sequence). This CDR3 comprises 12 residues. Trimming stripped 5 bases from V and 10 bases from J, with 14 bases between. CDR3 loop: CASSIGSRVAFF. The CDR3 coding sequence is TGTGCCAGCAGCATTGGGAGCAGAGTAGCTTTCTTT.

The rearrangement links TRBV19 to TRBJ2-7; weak D call: TRBD1 (5 bases). V shed 4 bases and J shed 2 bases, with 9 bases lying between them. This CDR3 spans 13 amino acids. Per germline, CDR1 LNHDA and CDR2 SQIVND (reference sequence). The CDR3 sequence: CASSKTVTYEQYF. The DNA of the CDR3 is TGTGCCAGTAGTAAGACAGTAACCTACGAGCAGTACTTC.

There are a few counts of this clonotype. The rearrangement links TRBV7-3 to TRBJ1-4; perhaps TRBD1 as D (6 bases). The V end was cut by 4 bases, the J end by 8 bases, with 26 bases between. The CDR3 is 18 residues long. Germline lookup yields CDR1 SGHTA and CDR2 FQGTGA. The CDR3 nucleotides read TGTGCCAGCAGCTCCAATATAAACAGGGAGGGAGGAGAAGAAAAACTGTTTTTT. Its translation: CASSSNINREGGEEKLFF.

The chain couples TRBV20-1 to TRBJ2-7; D is ambiguous. V was cut by 0 bases and J by 2 bases, with 14 bases left in between. The germline CDR1 and CDR2 sequences are DFQATT and SNEGSKA (reference sequence). The CDR3 contains 15 residues. The CDR3 sequence is CSARDSRRPTYEQYF. The CDR3 DNA reads as TGCAGTGCTAGAGATTCCCGCAGGCCTACCTACGAGCAGTACTTC.

The table lists this clonotype with many counts. The gene calls are TRBV2 and TRBJ2-5, with D hard to call. The CDR3 consists of 15 residues. V lost 6 bases to trimming and J lost 5 bases, with 19 bases between them. From germline, CDR1 is SNHLY and CDR2 FYNNEI. CDR3 sequence (DNA): TGTGCCAGCAGCTTATCCCCGGCCCCCGGTGAGACCCAGTACTTC. Its translation is CASSLSPAPGETQYF.

Many counts were recorded for this clonotype. The genes are TRBV28 and TRBJ2-7; no reliable D call. V shed 5 bases and J shed 6 bases, with 11 bases lying between them. CDR3 length equals 12 residues. CDR1 is MDHEN and CDR2 is SYDVKM in the germline V gene. CDR3 sequence: CASSTTPPEQYF. CDR3 nucleotide sequence: TGTGCCAGCAGTACGACCCCTCCCGAGCAGTACTTC.

The table lists this clonotype with many counts. This rearrangement joins TRBV11-2 to TRBJ2-2; TRBD1 or TRBD2 may be the D gene (5 bases each). V was cut by 5 bases and J by 7 bases, with 14 bases left in between. CDR1 and CDR2 (germline): SGHAT, FQNNGV. The CDR3 contains 14 residues. The CDR3: CASSTHSRGGELFF. In DNA, the CDR3 is TGTGCCAGCAGCACTCATTCGAGGGGCGGGGAGCTGTTTTTT.

This clonotype was seen a handful of times. Since no conserved phenylalanine or tryptophan closes the CDR3, a read error is the likely cause. The rearrangement joins TRBV20-1 to TRBJ2-5, with D possibly matching TRBD2 (6 bases). The V end lost 2 bases, the J end lost 7 bases, and 14 bases lay between the germline ends. Germline V gene data show CDR1 as DFQATT and CDR2 as SNEGSKA (reference sequence). The CDR3 consists of 13 residues. Here the CDR3 DNA reads TGCAGTGCTAGACGGTCTAGCGCGGGGACCCAGTACTAC. Protein product: CSARRSSAGTQYY.

V gene TRBV28 combines with J gene TRBJ2-1; D is perhaps TRBD1 (5 bases). The germline gives CDR1 MDHEN, CDR2 SYDVKM. V was trimmed by 10 bases and J by 3 bases, leaving 10 bases between them. The CDR3 totals 12 residues. The DNA for the CDR3 is TGTGCCACCGCAAGGGGCTACAATGAGCAGTTCTTC. Translated, it gives CATARGYNEQFF.

This clonotype was recorded many times. The gene calls are TRBV11-2 and TRBJ1-4, with D perhaps matching TRBD1 (5 bases). Germline V CDR1 and CDR2: SGHAT, FQNNGV. This CDR3 contains 17 residues. Trimming removed 1 base at V and 0 bases at J, with 12 bases between. The CDR3 sequence: CASSLGRLGATNEKLFF. Here the CDR3 DNA reads TGTGCCAGCAGCTTAGGTCGCCTGGGGGCAACTAATGAAAAACTGTTTTTT. The complete variable domain, with remaining parts taken from reference TRBV11-2 and TRBJ1-4, reads EAGVAQSPRYKIIEKRQSVAFWCNPISGHATLYWYQQILGQGPKLLIQFQNNGVVDDSQLPKDRFSAERLKGVDSTLKIQPAKLEDSAVYLCASSLGRLGATNEKLFFGSGTQLSVL.

This clonotype came up a few times. This sequence joins TRBV27 and TRBJ2-3; tentative D call: TRBD2 (5 bases). The V gene lost 5 bases and the J gene lost 2 bases, with 8 bases spanning the gap. The CDR3 consists of 13 residues. The V gene's germline CDR1 is MNHEY and CDR2 SMNVEV (reference sequence). CDR3 coding DNA: TGTGCCAGCAGTGGACTCCCCACAGATACGCAGTATTTT. Translated, it gives CASSGLPTDTQYF.

This clonotype was detected ten times or more. The chain has TRBV28 and TRBJ2-4, with TRBD2 identical over 12 bases. The J call may be mistaken, given a closer DNA end match to TRBJ2-5. Germline V gene sequence: CDR1 MDHEN, CDR2 SYDVKM. The CDR3 length is 20 residues. CDR3 amino acids: CASSPYSELAGGPRKKTQYF. CDR3 sequence (DNA): TGTGCCAGCAGTCCCTACTCGGAGCTAGCGGGAGGGCCAAGGAAAAAGACCCAGTACTTC.

This clonotype was seen many times. The V gene is TRBV2, the J gene TRBJ1-2, with 11 bases lining up with TRBD1. This CDR3 contains 13 residues. Germline V gene data show CDR1 as SNHLY and CDR2 as FYNNEI. J was trimmed by 5 bases and V by 6 bases; bases with no gene match: 2. CDR3 bases: TGTGCCAGCAGGGACAGGGGGCATTATGGCTACACCTTC. Protein product: CASRDRGHYGYTF.

This clonotype occurred a few times. The chain has TRBV20-1 and TRBJ2-3, with 7 bases matching TRBD2. V gave up 3 bases and J gave up 3 bases; unmatched junction bases: 9. The germline CDR1 and CDR2 sequences are DFQATT and SNEGSKA (reference sequence). The CDR3 length is 15 residues. In nucleotides, the CDR3 is TGCAGTGCTAGTATCCCGGGACTAAGTACAGATACGCAGTATTTT. Its translation: CSASIPGLSTDTQYF.

This clonotype has at least ten counts. This chain uses TRBV2 with TRBJ1-1; D unclear. The V and J ends lost 6 bases and 1 base respectively, with 12 bases between them. Germline V lookup: CDR1 SNHLY, CDR2 FYNNEI. The CDR3 sequence is 14 residues long. The CDR3 coding sequence is TGTGCCAGCAGCCGGGATTCGCAGAACACTGAAGCTTTCTTT. Encoded protein: CASSRDSQNTEAFF.